These T cell receptor beta chains were read from a single sample in a study of long-term antiretroviral therapy in people with HIV. Measured with immunoSEQ multiplex PCR; TCRdb has only the in-frame clones, and not every one. Of 44,000 or so clones in the sample, 90% to 95% were seen once. The specimen comprised unsorted PBMCs, sampled 3.7 years after starting antiretroviral therapy. The receptors originated from a woman aged 50 to 65 with HIV. Each CDR3 is given with its conserved first and last residue.

j_gene | v_gene | CDR3aa
TRBJ1-6 | TRBV18 | CASSPMETNSPLHF
TRBJ2-7 | TRBV6-5 | CASTSGGDYEQYF
TRBJ1-6 | TRBV7-2 | CASRPNEGGNSPLHF
TRBJ1-1 | TRBV9 | CASSSRTGNTEAFF
TRBJ2-3 | TRBV19 | CASSIDRNIVADTQYF
TRBJ2-1 | TRBV4-3 | CASSQDGGLAGTSYNEQFF
TRBJ2-7 | TRBV11-2 | CASSLGHRDLRGQYF
TRBJ2-2 | TRBV4-3 | CASSQDFGGAAPNTGELFF
TRBJ1-3 | TRBV2 | CASSVTGNTIYF
TRBJ2-5 | TRBV27 | CASSPSGETQYF
TRBJ2-3 | TRBV4-2 | CASSLQVRGGADTQYF
TRBJ1-6 | TRBV18 | CASSPEGSSYNSPLHF
TRBJ2-3 | TRBV2 | CASSPGQGRTDTQYF